Presented here are 6 T cell receptor beta chains from one specimen sequenced in a study of blood T cell repertoires in COVID-19. Data came from immunoSEQ multiplex PCR; TCRdb stores just in-frame clones and leaves some out. The table has 200,000 to 250,000 clones, around 85% seen once; the top ten hold less than 6.5%. Sequencing was carried out using peripheral blood. All receptors derive from a man between 50 and 59 years old with COVID-19, enrolled during active disease.

The chain combines TRBV6-6 with TRBJ2-2, with D possibly TRBD2 on 6 matching bases. V was clipped by 5 bases and J by 7 bases, with 11 bases between them. This CDR3 has 13 residues. The germline V gene has CDR1 MNHNY and CDR2 SVGAGI (reference sequence). This CDR3 reads CASSPPGDGELFF. The CDR3 DNA is TGTGCCAGCAGTCCCCCGGGGGACGGGGAGCTGTTTTTT.

Concerning this clone: The junction and the germline gene differ at one end; a read error may be behind it. For the CDR3, the DNA is TGTGCTAGCAGCGGAAGCCGGGACAGGGTACTTATCACAGATACGCAGTATTTT. Translated, it gives CASSGSRDRVLITDTQYF. This chain links TRBV7-7 with TRBJ2-3; 9 bases match TRBD1. The CDR3 has 18 residues. The germline V gene has CDR1 SSHAT and CDR2 FNYEAQ (reference sequence).

The CDR3, as DNA: TGTGCCAGCAGCTTAGGACAGGGGGGTAATTCACCCCTCCACTTT. As protein: CASSLGQGGNSPLHF. The J gene is TRBJ1-6, the V gene TRBV7-8, with 9 bases fitting TRBD1. The CDR3 extends over 15 amino acids. V lost 1 base to trimming and J lost 6 bases; unmatched junction nucleotides: 1. CDR1 SGHVS and CDR2 FQNEAQ come from the germline V gene.

CDR3 nucleotides: TGTGCCAGCAGCCAAGGGCGGGTGACCGTTGAGTTCCATAATGAAGCTTTCTTT. It codes for CASSQGRVTVEFHNEAFF. The rearrangement uses TRBV3-1 (or the pseudogene TRBV3-2) and TRBJ1-1; D is uncertain. CDR1 and CDR2 from the germline V gene are LGHDT and YNNKEL (reference sequence). CDR3 length: 18 residues. V was cut by 1 base and J by 7 bases, with 25 bases left in between.

The rearrangement joins TRBV5-1 to TRBJ2-7; 9 positions agree with TRBD1. The CDR3 length is 15 residues. Germline lookup yields CDR1 SGHRS and CDR2 YFSETQ. Trimming at V came to 4 bases and at J to 1 base, leaving 6 bases not matched to a gene. CDR3 DNA: TGCGCCAGCAGCCTGACCGGGACAGGGTCCTACGAGCAGTACTTC. Translation: CASSLTGTGSYEQYF.

V and J are TRBV3-1 (or the pseudogene TRBV3-2) and TRBJ1-2; a possible D gene is TRBD1 (6 bases). The germline V gene has CDR1 LGHDT and CDR2 YNNKEL (reference sequence). CDR3 length: 14 residues. Trimming removed 2 bases at V and 2 bases at J, with 9 bases between. CDR3: CASSQTDRNYGYTF. The CDR3 coding sequence is TGTGCCAGCAGCCAAACCGACAGGAACTATGGCTACACCTTC.